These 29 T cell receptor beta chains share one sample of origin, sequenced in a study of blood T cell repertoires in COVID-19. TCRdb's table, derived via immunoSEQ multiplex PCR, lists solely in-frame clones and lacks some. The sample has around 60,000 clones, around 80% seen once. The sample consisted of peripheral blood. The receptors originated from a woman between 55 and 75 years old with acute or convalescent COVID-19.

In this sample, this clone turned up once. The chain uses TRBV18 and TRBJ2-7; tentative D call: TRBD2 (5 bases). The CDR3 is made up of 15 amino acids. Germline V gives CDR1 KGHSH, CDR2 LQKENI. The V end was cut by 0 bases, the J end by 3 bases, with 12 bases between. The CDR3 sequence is CASSPPAASNYEQYF. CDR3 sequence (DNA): TGTGCCAGCTCACCACCCGCAGCTAGCAACTACGAGCAGTACTTC. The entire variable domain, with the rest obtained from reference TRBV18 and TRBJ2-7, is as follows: NAGVMQNPRHLVRRRGQEARLRCSPMKGHSHVYWYRQLPEEGLKFMVYLQKENIIDESGMPKERFSAEFPKEGPSILRIQQVVRGDSAAYFCASSPPAASNYEQYFGPGTRLTVT.

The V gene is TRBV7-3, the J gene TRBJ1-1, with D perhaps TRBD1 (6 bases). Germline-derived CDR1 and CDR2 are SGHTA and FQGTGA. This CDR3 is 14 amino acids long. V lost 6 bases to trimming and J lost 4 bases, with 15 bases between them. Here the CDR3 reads CASSVQGRVTEAFF. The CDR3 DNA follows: TGTGCCAGCAGTGTACAGGGCAGGGTCACTGAAGCTTTCTTT. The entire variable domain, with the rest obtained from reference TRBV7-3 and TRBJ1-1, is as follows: GAGVSQTPSNKVTEKGKYVELRCDPISGHTALYWYRQSLGQGPEFLIYFQGTGAADDSGLPNDRFFAVRPEGSVSTLKIQRTERGDSAVYLCASSVQGRVTEAFFGQGTRLTVV.

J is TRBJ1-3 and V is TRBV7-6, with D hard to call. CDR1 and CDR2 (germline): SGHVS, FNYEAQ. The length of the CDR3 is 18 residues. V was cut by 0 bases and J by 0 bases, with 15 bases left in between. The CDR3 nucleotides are TGTGCCAGCAGCTTAGCGGGCCCATGGGAGACCTCTGGAAACACCATATATTTT. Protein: CASSLAGPWETSGNTIYF.

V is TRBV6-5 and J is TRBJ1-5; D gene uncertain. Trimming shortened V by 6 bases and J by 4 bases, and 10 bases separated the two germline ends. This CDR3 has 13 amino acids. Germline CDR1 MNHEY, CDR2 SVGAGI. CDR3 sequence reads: CASRREWNQPQHF. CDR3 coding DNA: TGTGCCAGCAGGAGGGAGTGGAATCAGCCCCAGCATTTT.

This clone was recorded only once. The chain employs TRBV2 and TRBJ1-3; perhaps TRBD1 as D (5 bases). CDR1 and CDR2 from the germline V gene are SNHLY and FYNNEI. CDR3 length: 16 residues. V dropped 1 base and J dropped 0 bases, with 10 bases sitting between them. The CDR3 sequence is CASSEGRASSGNTIYF. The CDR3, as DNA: TGTGCCAGCAGTGAAGGCAGGGCCAGCTCTGGAAACACCATATATTTT.

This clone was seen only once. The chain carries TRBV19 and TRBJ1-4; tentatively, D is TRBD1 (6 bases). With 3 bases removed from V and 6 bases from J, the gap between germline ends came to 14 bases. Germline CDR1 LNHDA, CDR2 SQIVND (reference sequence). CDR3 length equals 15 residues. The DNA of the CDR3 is TGTGCCAGTAGTATCATCTTCGGGGGGCATGAAAAACTGTTTTTT. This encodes CASSIIFGGHEKLFF.

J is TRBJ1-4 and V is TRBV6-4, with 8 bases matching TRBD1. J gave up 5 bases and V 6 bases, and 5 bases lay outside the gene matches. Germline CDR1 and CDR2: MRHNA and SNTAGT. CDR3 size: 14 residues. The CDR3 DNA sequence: TGTGCCAGCAGCCGAGGACAGGGAAATGAAAAACTGTTTTTT. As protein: CASSRGQGNEKLFF.

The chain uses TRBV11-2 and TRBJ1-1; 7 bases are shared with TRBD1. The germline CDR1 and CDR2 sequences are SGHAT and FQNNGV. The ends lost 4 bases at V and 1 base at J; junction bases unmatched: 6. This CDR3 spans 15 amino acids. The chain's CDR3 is CASSSSDRANTEAFF. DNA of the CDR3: TGTGCCAGCAGCTCCTCTGACAGGGCGAACACTGAAGCTTTCTTT.

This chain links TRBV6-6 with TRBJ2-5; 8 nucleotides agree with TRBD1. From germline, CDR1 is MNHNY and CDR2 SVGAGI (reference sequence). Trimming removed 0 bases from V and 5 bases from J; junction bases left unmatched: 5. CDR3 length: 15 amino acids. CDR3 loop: CASSYSTGVGETQYF. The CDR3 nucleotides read TGTGCCAGCAGTTACTCGACAGGGGTAGGGGAGACCCAGTACTTC.

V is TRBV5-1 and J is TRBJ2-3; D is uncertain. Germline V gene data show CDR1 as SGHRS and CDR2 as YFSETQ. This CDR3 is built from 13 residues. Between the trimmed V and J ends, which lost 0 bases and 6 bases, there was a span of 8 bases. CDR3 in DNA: TGCGCCAGCAGCTTGGACAGTCAGGATACGCAGTATTTT. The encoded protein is CASSLDSQDTQYF.

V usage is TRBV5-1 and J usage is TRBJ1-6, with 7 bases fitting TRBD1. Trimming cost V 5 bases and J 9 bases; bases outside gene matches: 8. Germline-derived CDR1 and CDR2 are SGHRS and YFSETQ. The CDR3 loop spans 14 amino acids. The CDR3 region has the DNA TGCGCCAGCAGAGATAGACAGGGCGGTTCACCCCTCCACTTT. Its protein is CASRDRQGGSPLHF.

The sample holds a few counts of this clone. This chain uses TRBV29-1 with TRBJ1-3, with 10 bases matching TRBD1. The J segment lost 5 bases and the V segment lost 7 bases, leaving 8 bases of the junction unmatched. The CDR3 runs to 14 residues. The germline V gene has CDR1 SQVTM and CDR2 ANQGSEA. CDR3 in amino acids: CSAKTGGGRNTIYF. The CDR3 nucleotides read TGCAGCGCTAAGACAGGGGGCGGAAGAAACACCATATATTTT. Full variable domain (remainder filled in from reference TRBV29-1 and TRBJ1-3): SAVISQKPSRDICQRGTSLTIQCQVDSQVTMMFWYRQQPGQSLTLIATANQGSEATYESGFVIDKFPISRPNLTFSTLTVSNMSPEDSSIYLCSAKTGGGRNTIYFGEGSWLTVV.

The CDR3: CASSIGSRSRQRAFF. CDR3 coding DNA: TGTGCCAGTAGTATTGGAAGCCGGTCACGACAAAGAGCTTTCTTT. The chain employs TRBV19 and TRBJ1-1; unclear D gene. Germline V gene data show CDR1 as LNHDA and CDR2 as SQIVND (reference sequence). The CDR3 runs 15 residues. The V and J ends lost 3 bases and 10 bases respectively, with 21 bases between them.

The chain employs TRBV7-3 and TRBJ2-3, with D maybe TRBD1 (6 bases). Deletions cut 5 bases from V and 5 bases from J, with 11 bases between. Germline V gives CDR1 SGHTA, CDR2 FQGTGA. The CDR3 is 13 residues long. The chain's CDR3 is CASSAQGLDTQYF. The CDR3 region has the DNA TGTGCCAGCAGCGCCCAGGGGTTAGATACGCAGTATTTT.

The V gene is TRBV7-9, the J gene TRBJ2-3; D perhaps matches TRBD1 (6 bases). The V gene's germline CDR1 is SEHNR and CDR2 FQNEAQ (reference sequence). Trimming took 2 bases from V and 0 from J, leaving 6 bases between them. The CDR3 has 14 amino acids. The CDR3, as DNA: TGTGCCAGCAGCTTACAGGGGAGCACAGATACGCAGTATTTT. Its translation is CASSLQGSTDTQYF.

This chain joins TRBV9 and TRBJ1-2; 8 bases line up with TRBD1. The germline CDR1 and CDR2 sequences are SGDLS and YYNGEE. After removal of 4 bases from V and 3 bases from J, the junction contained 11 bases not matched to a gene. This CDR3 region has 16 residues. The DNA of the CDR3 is TGTGCCAGCAGCCGTCAAGCAGGGGGCCAAGACTATGGCTACACCTTC. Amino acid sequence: CASSRQAGGQDYGYTF.

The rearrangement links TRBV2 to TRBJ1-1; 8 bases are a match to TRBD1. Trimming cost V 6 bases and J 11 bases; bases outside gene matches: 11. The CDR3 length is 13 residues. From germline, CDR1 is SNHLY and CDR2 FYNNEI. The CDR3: CASSSHRGLSAFF. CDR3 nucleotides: TGTGCCAGCAGCTCTCACAGGGGGTTGTCGGCTTTCTTT.

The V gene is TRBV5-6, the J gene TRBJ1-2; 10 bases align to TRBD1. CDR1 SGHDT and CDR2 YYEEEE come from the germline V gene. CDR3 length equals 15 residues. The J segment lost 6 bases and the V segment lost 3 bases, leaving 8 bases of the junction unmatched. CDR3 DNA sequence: TGTGCCAGCAGCTCCCTGAGGGACAGGGGAGATGGCTACACCTTC. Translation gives CASSSLRDRGDGYTF.

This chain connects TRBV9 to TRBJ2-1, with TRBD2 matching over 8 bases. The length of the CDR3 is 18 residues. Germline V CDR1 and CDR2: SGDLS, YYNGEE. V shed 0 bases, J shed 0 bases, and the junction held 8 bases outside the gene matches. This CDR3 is CASSVVGERGSSYNEQFF. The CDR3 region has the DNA TGTGCCAGCAGCGTAGTCGGTGAGCGGGGGAGCTCCTACAATGAGCAGTTCTTC.

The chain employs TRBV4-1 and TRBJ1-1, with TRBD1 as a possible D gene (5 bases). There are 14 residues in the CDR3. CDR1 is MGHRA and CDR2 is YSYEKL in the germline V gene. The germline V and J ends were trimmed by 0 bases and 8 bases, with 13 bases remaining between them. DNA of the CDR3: TGCGCCAGCAGCCAAGAGACGGGGAGGGGCGAAGCTTTCTTT. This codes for CASSQETGRGEAFF.

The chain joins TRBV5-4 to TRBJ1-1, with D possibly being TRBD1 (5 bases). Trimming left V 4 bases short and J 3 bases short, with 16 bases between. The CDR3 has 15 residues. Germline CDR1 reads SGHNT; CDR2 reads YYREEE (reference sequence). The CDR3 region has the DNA TGTGCCAGCAGCCCCCCGGGGGAGGGTTACACTGAAGCTTTCTTT. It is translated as CASSPPGEGYTEAFF.

The CDR3 here is CASRTYSTADEQFF. CDR3 bases: TGTGCCAGCAGGACTTATTCCACGGCGGATGAGCAGTTCTTC. This chain joins TRBV2 and TRBJ2-1; no reliable D call. Germline CDR1 SNHLY, CDR2 FYNNEI. The length of the CDR3 is 14 residues. V was trimmed by 6 bases and J by 8 bases, leaving 17 bases between them.

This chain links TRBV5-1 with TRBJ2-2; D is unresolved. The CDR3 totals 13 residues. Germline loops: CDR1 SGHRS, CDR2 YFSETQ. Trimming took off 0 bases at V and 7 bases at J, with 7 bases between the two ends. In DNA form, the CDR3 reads TGCGCCAGCAGCTTGGACTCTCTCGGGGAGCTGTTTTTT. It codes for CASSLDSLGELFF.

The DNA of the CDR3 is TGTGCCACCAGTGATCGAGGAGCGGGGGGACAAGAGACCCAGTACTTC. Its translation is CATSDRGAGGQETQYF. This sequence joins TRBV24-1 and TRBJ2-5; the match to TRBD2 covers 9 bases. V shed 3 bases, J shed 2 bases, and the junction held 6 bases outside the gene matches. The CDR3 has 16 residues. In germline, CDR1 is KGHDR, CDR2 SFDVKD.

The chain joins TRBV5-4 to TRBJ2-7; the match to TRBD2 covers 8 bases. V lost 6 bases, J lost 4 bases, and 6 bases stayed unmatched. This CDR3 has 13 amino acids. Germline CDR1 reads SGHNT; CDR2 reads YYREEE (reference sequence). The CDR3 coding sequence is TGTGCCAGCAACCGCCGGGGGGGATACGAGCAGTACTTC. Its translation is CASNRRGGYEQYF.

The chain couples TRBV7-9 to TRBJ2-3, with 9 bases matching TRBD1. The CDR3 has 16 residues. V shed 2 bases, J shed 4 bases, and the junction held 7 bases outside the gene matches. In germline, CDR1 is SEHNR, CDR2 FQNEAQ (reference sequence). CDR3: CASSLPTGGRADTQYF. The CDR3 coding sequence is TGTGCCAGCAGCTTACCGACAGGGGGTAGAGCAGATACGCAGTATTTT.

In DNA, the CDR3 is TGTGCCAGCAGCTTAGAGCGGGGCAAAGAGACCCAGTACTTC. Residues: CASSLERGKETQYF. The genes are TRBV7-9 and TRBJ2-5; 7 bases map to TRBD2. From germline, CDR1 is SEHNR and CDR2 FQNEAQ (reference sequence). Trimming cost V 1 base and J 3 bases; bases outside gene matches: 2. The CDR3 runs to 14 residues.

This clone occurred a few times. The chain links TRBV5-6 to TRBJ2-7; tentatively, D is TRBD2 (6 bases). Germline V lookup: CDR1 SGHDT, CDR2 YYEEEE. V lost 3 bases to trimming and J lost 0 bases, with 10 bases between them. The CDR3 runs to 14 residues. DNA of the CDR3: TGTGCCAGCAGCTCCCTGGGACTCTCCTACGAGCAGTACTTC. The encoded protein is CASSSLGLSYEQYF.

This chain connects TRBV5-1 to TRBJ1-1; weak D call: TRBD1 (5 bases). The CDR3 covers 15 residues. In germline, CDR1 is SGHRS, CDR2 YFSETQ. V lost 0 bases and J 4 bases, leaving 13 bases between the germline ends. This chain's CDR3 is CASSLAAGRTTEAFF. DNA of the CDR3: TGCGCCAGCAGCTTGGCCGCAGGGAGGACCACTGAAGCTTTCTTT.